This T cell receptor (beta chain) was recorded in a study of blood T cell repertoires in COVID-19. Study context: Researchers got acute and convalescent COVID-19 samples from the United States, Italy and Spain. The cDNA or gDNA used as material had been derived from T cells, B-cell-depleted T cells, or PBMCs.

Original processing notes: Reference gene primer amplification yielded estimated nucleated cell counts. Measured with immunoSEQ multiplex PCR; TCRdb has only the in-frame clones, and not every one. V, J and clone size are taken as reported in that table, and D and trimming were inferred from the DNA itself. The repertoire consists of tens of thousands of clones, with 75% to 85% occurring once and the leading ten covering 32%. The V segment lost 7 bases and the J segment 4 bases; nucleotides outside the gene matches: 6. The CDR3 runs to 12 residues. From germline, CDR1 is SQVTM and CDR2 ANQGSEA. The rearrangement joins TRBV29-1 to TRBJ2-5; 7 positions match TRBD1. The sequence was collected from a human donor in a cohort sampled during active COVID-19. Sequenced sample: peripheral blood. CDR3: CSAKTGPETQYF. CDR3 DNA sequence: TGCAGCGCCAAGACAGGGCCAGAGACCCAGTACTTC.